The 7 T cell receptor beta chains reported below all come from one sample, sequenced in a study of early T cells in non-severe SARS-CoV-2 infection. In TCRdb, the 5' RACE reads were re-called with MiXCR into one record per CDR3 protein. The repertoire holds roughly 29,000 distinct CDR3 sequences, roughly 5% seen once, with more than 20% in the top ten. The sequenced sample consisted of whole blood. Source of these receptors: an adult who was a healthcare worker with PCR-confirmed SARS-CoV-2 infection or an uninfected control (not recorded which).

This clonotype was counted at least ten times. The chain employs TRBV10-3 and TRBJ2-7; 8 bases are shared with TRBD2. The CDR3 runs to 15 residues. Germline values: CDR1 ENHRY, CDR2 SYGVKD. Germline trimming cut 0 bases from V and 2 bases from J; bases unmatched to any gene: 3. In DNA form, the CDR3 reads TGTGCCATCAGTGAGTCGAATAGCGGGACCTACGAGCAGTACTTC. Translated: CAISESNSGTYEQYF.

This clonotype has a single count. Possible read error: a much larger clone is one base away. This likely comes from a read error, as the CDR3 has no conserved phenylalanine or tryptophan at its end. J is TRBJ2-3 and V is TRBV5-1; D ambiguous. Trimming removed 2 bases from V and 6 bases from J, with 13 bases in between. Germline V gives CDR1 SGHRS, CDR2 YFSETQ. The CDR3 runs 14 residues. CDR3 region: CASSFSPNTDTQYY. CDR3 DNA: TGCGCCAGCAGCTTCAGCCCCAATACTGATACGCAGTATTAT.

At least ten counts were recorded for this clonotype. The gene calls are TRBV11-2 and TRBJ2-7; D is undetermined. The CDR3 totals 11 residues. V lost 3 bases and J lost 2, with 2 bases in between. CDR1 and CDR2 (germline): SGHAT, FQNNGV. In DNA form, the CDR3 reads TGTGCCAGCAGCTTTACCTACGAGCAGTACTTC. It codes for CASSFTYEQYF.

The sample holds a few counts of this clonotype. The V and J genes are TRBV6-2 or TRBV6-3 and TRBJ2-7; no firm D call. V lost 6 bases, J lost 1 base, and 10 bases lay in between. In germline, CDR1 is MNHEY, CDR2 SVGEGT. This CDR3 has 13 amino acids. For the CDR3, the DNA is TGTGCCAGCAGCCCCCCGAGTTCCTACGAGCAGTACTTC. It translates to CASSPPSSYEQYF.

The chain carries TRBV7-2 and TRBJ2-3; TRBD2 matches 7 bases. CDR1 and CDR2 from the germline V gene are SGHTA and FQGNSA. CDR3 length: 15 residues. With 0 bases clipped from V and 0 bases from J, the junction kept 0 bases outside the gene matches. This CDR3 is CASSLAGGSTDTQYF. CDR3 in DNA: TGTGCCAGCAGCTTAGCGGGGGGGAGCACAGATACGCAGTATTTT.

In its sample, this clonotype was seen many times. V and J are TRBV27 and TRBJ2-7; TRBD1 or TRBD2 may be the D gene (6 bases each). CDR3 length equals 17 residues. CDR1 is MNHEY, CDR2 SMNVEV, per germline (reference sequence). With 5 bases removed from V and 0 bases from J, the gap between germline ends came to 20 bases. CDR3 nucleotides: TGTGCCAGCAGTCCCCGTATTGGAGGGGGTTCCTCCTACGAGCAGTACTTC. This encodes CASSPRIGGGSSYEQYF.

This clonotype was counted at least ten times. This chain joins TRBV6-2 or TRBV6-3 and TRBJ2-1; D may match TRBD1 or TRBD2 (5 bases each). CDR3 length equals 15 residues. V lost 0 bases and J lost 8, with 14 bases in between. Germline V gene lookup returns CDR1 MNHEY and CDR2 SVGEGT. The CDR3 spells CASSYSPGAGDEQFF. CDR3 bases: TGTGCCAGCAGTTACTCCCCTGGGGCCGGGGATGAGCAGTTCTTC.